These T cell receptor beta chains were read from a single sample in a study of cytomegalovirus exposure and HLA in healthy donors. Clones were read by immunoSEQ multiplex PCR, and TCRdb kept only the in-frame ones, dropping some. Of over 200,000 clones listed, roughly 70% are singletons. Sequencing was carried out using PBMCs. The origin of the receptors is a man in his forties or fifties in good health and CMV-seropositive. Both conserved end residues are part of each CDR3. D genes are given only for firm matches. A row's size may be missing; if present it is once, few, many or a size class.

DNA: TGTGCCAGCAGCTTAGAGCCAGGGGGAGGTAGAAAGTTCTTC; CDR3: CASSLEPGGGRKFF; size: -; D: -; J: TRBJ2-1; V: TRBV11-1
DNA: TGTGCCAGCAGTGAAGCTGGTTTTGGGAGGAGGGATGAAAAACTGTTTTTT; CDR3: CASSEAGFGRRDEKLFF; size: -; D: -; J: TRBJ1-4; V: TRBV6-1
DNA: TGTGCAAGTCGCCCCGGGAAGGAAGAGTGCTACGAGCAGTACTTC; CDR3: CASRPGKEECYEQYF; size: -; D: -; J: TRBJ2-7; V: TRBV12-2
DNA: TGTGCCAGCGGGCCCTACGAGCAGTACTTC; CDR3: CASGPYEQYF; size: -; D: -; J: TRBJ2-7; V: TRBV28
DNA: TGTGCCAGCAGCTTGGGACAGGGGAAGGGAAACACCATATATTTT; CDR3: CASSLGQGKGNTIYF; size: few; D: TRBD1; J: TRBJ1-3; V: TRBV5-4
DNA: TGTGCCAGCAGTGTTGATGGTCCCGACGGTCAGGACATTCAGTACTTC; CDR3: CASSVDGPDGQDIQYF; size: -; D: -; J: TRBJ2-4; V: TRBV2
DNA: TGTGCCAGCAGCAGTTTGGGAGCCCCGGGCTATGGCTACACCTTC; CDR3: CASSSLGAPGYGYTF; size: -; D: -; J: TRBJ1-2; V: TRBV6-8
DNA: TGTGCCAGCAGCCGAACCCTAGCGGGGAATATATACGAGCAGTACTTC; CDR3: CASSRTLAGNIYEQYF; size: -; D: TRBD2; J: TRBJ2-7; V: TRBV7-8
DNA: TGTGCCAGCAGCTTCGACAGTGGGTGGATGGACTATGGCTACACCTTC; CDR3: CASSFDSGWMDYGYTF; size: -; D: -; J: TRBJ1-2; V: TRBV9
DNA: TGTGCCAGCAGCCAGGGAGCCGGGACAGGGCTAGATACGCAGTATTTT; CDR3: CASSQGAGTGLDTQYF; size: once; D: TRBD1; J: TRBJ2-3; V: TRBV4-2
DNA: TGTGCCAGCAGCGACTATCAGGGGGAAGCTTTCTTT; CDR3: CASSDYQGEAFF; size: -; D: -; J: TRBJ1-1; V: TRBV2
DNA: TGTGCCAGCAGATTATACAGGGGCGCGAACACTGAAGCTTTCTTT; CDR3: CASRLYRGANTEAFF; size: few; D: TRBD1; J: TRBJ1-1; V: TRBV28
DNA: TGTGCCAGCAGTGAGGAGGGCGTCGAAGCTTTCTTT; CDR3: CASSEEGVEAFF; size: once; D: -; J: TRBJ1-1; V: TRBV2
DNA: TGTGCCAGCAGTCCGACAGGGGGAACAGATACGCAGTATTTT; CDR3: CASSPTGGTDTQYF; size: -; D: TRBD1; J: TRBJ2-3; V: TRBV6-4
DNA: TGTGCCAGCAGTTCGGGGGGGTACACTGAAGCTTTCTTT; CDR3: CASSSGGYTEAFF; size: few; D: -; J: TRBJ1-1; V: TRBV28
DNA: TGTGCCAGCAGCCAATTTCAGGGCTCGGATTCACCCCTCCACTTT; CDR3: CASSQFQGSDSPLHF; size: few; D: -; J: TRBJ1-6; V: TRBV4-2
DNA: TGTGCCAGCAGCTTAGGGACAGGGGCCTACGAGCAGTACTTC; CDR3: CASSLGTGAYEQYF; size: -; D: TRBD1; J: TRBJ2-7; V: TRBV11-2
DNA: TGTGCCAGCAGTTCGCTGAGCGGGGGCCCCTACAATGAGCAGTTCTTC; CDR3: CASSSLSGGPYNEQFF; size: -; D: TRBD2; J: TRBJ2-1; V: TRBV5-4
DNA: TGTGCCAGCAGTTTTGGACAGGGTTCCTACGAGCAGTACTTC; CDR3: CASSFGQGSYEQYF; size: -; D: TRBD1; J: TRBJ2-7; V: TRBV6-5
DNA: TGTGCCAGCAGCCCCTCGGGTTCTCGCACAGATACGCAGTATTTT; CDR3: CASSPSGSRTDTQYF; size: -; D: -; J: TRBJ2-3; V: TRBV7-3
DNA: TGTGCCAGCAGCTTAGCGCTGTTAGGACAAGGCAATCAGCCCCAGCATTTT; CDR3: CASSLALLGQGNQPQHF; size: -; D: -; J: TRBJ1-5; V: TRBV7-9
DNA: TGTGCCAGCAGCTCCGGGACATATTATGGCTACACCTTC; CDR3: CASSSGTYYGYTF; size: -; D: -; J: TRBJ1-2; V: TRBV5-6
DNA: TGTGCCAGCAGCGTAGTAGGGACACCGATATCAGGGTATGGCTACACCTTC; CDR3: CASSVVGTPISGYGYTF; size: -; D: -; J: TRBJ1-2; V: TRBV9
DNA: TGTGCCAGCAGCCCCTCGCCGGGGAACACTGAAGCTTTCTTT; CDR3: CASSPSPGNTEAFF; size: -; D: -; J: TRBJ1-1; V: TRBV6-5
DNA: TGTTCCAGCAGCTTAGTTGCGGGGGCACTGAACGAGCAGTACTTC; CDR3: CSSSLVAGALNEQYF; size: -; D: -; J: TRBJ2-7; V: TRBV7-9
DNA: TGTGCCAGTAGTATAGATCATACAGGAACCTACGAGCAGTACTTC; CDR3: CASSIDHTGTYEQYF; size: -; D: -; J: TRBJ2-7; V: TRBV19
DNA: TGCGCCAGCCTGGCTGGGGCTAGCGGCACAGATACGCAGTATTTT; CDR3: CASLAGASGTDTQYF; size: few; D: -; J: TRBJ2-3; V: TRBV5-1
DNA: TGTGCCAGCAGTGAAAATCAGGGCCTGTGGGGAAACACCATATATTTT; CDR3: CASSENQGLWGNTIYF; size: -; D: -; J: TRBJ1-3; V: TRBV2
DNA: TGTGCCACCAGCGGAGGGAGGGGGGGCTTTTACGAGCAGTACTTC; CDR3: CATSGGRGGFYEQYF; size: -; D: -; J: TRBJ2-7; V: TRBV15
DNA: TGTGCCAGCAGCCTTGCAGGGGGCTGGAGGACTGAAGCTTTCTTT; CDR3: CASSLAGGWRTEAFF; size: once; D: TRBD1; J: TRBJ1-1; V: TRBV6-5
DNA: TGTGCCAGCAGTGTAGCACAGGGGGCGGGGAGCTCCTACGAGCAGTACTTC; CDR3: CASSVAQGAGSSYEQYF; size: -; D: TRBD1; J: TRBJ2-7; V: TRBV6-1
DNA: TGCGCCAGCAGCCAAGATAGAGGGTCACCCCTCCACTTT; CDR3: CASSQDRGSPLHF; size: -; D: -; J: TRBJ1-6; V: TRBV4-3
DNA: TGTGCCAGCAGTCAGGGGGCGTCGGACGAGCAGTACTTC; CDR3: CASSQGASDEQYF; size: -; D: TRBD1; J: TRBJ2-7; V: TRBV6-6
DNA: TGTGCCACCAGCAGAGATCCCCAAGGAAACACCATATATTTT; CDR3: CATSRDPQGNTIYF; size: -; D: -; J: TRBJ1-3; V: TRBV15
DNA: TGTGCCAGCAGCCCCACCGGACAGGGGGCGAACTATGGCTACACCTTC; CDR3: CASSPTGQGANYGYTF; size: -; D: TRBD1; J: TRBJ1-2; V: TRBV13
DNA: TGTGCCAGCAGTGAAGCGACACGGAATTATGGCTACACCTTC; CDR3: CASSEATRNYGYTF; size: once; D: -; J: TRBJ1-2; V: TRBV6-1
DNA: TGTGCCAGCAGCGACACTAGCGCGGGTGAGCAGTTCTTC; CDR3: CASSDTSAGEQFF; size: few; D: TRBD2; J: TRBJ2-1; V: TRBV2
DNA: TGCGCCAGCAGCCCTCGGACAGGGGAATCCACTGAAGCTTTCTTT; CDR3: CASSPRTGESTEAFF; size: few; D: TRBD1; J: TRBJ1-1; V: TRBV5-1
DNA: TGTGCCAGCAGATCCGGAGCAAACACCGGGGAGCTGTTTTTT; CDR3: CASRSGANTGELFF; size: once; D: -; J: TRBJ2-2; V: TRBV7-9
DNA: TGTGCCAGCACGAGCGGGGGGACGGGGCAACAGTACTTC; CDR3: CASTSGGTGQQYF; size: -; D: TRBD2; J: TRBJ2-7; V: TRBV11-2
DNA: TGTGCCAGCAGTGATCGGGCAGGGGGTACGGGTGAGCAGTTCTTC; CDR3: CASSDRAGGTGEQFF; size: -; D: TRBD1; J: TRBJ2-1; V: TRBV6-1
DNA: TGTGCCAGCCGGGGGGGCTATAATTCACCCCTCCACTTT; CDR3: CASRGGYNSPLHF; size: -; D: -; J: TRBJ1-6; V: TRBV2
DNA: TGTGCCAGCAGCCAATGGACAGGGCACCCCTACGAGCAGTACTTC; CDR3: CASSQWTGHPYEQYF; size: few; D: TRBD1; J: TRBJ2-7; V: TRBV7-6
DNA: TGTGCCAGCAGGACCACAGGGGGTGAAGCTTTCTTT; CDR3: CASRTTGGEAFF; size: -; D: TRBD1; J: TRBJ1-1; V: TRBV25-1
DNA: TGTGCCAGCAGTCCCCAGGGTTCGCCTAATGAAAAACTGTTTTTT; CDR3: CASSPQGSPNEKLFF; size: -; D: -; J: TRBJ1-4; V: TRBV27
DNA: TGTGCCAGCAGCTTTGACACGGATACCGGGGAGCTGTTTTTT; CDR3: CASSFDTDTGELFF; size: -; D: -; J: TRBJ2-2; V: TRBV7-2
DNA: TGTGCCAGCAGCCAGCCCCTCGGGGGGACAGATACGCAGTATTTT; CDR3: CASSQPLGGTDTQYF; size: -; D: TRBD2; J: TRBJ2-3; V: TRBV11-2
DNA: TGTGCCAGCAGCCTTCGATTACCGGGACTAGCGGGGCACAATGAGCAGTTCTTC; CDR3: CASSLRLPGLAGHNEQFF; size: -; D: TRBD2; J: TRBJ2-1; V: TRBV4-2
DNA: TGTGCCAGCAGCTTCCCGGGGGACAGGGGGTGGTATGGCTACACCTTC; CDR3: CASSFPGDRGWYGYTF; size: -; D: TRBD1; J: TRBJ1-2; V: TRBV11-2
DNA: TGTGCCAGCAGTGGGACCCCAGGGAACAATGAGCAGTTCTTC; CDR3: CASSGTPGNNEQFF; size: few; D: -; J: TRBJ2-1; V: TRBV6-4
DNA: TGTGCCAGCAGTTTAGGTGGGGGCAGACCCCAGCATTTT; CDR3: CASSLGGGRPQHF; size: -; D: -; J: TRBJ1-5; V: TRBV28
DNA: TGTGCCAGCAGCGAGGGAGATACGCAGTATTTT; CDR3: CASSEGDTQYF; size: -; D: -; J: TRBJ2-3; V: TRBV25-1
DNA: TGCGCCAGCAGCCCACTGACTGTGAACACTGAAGCTTTCTTT; CDR3: CASSPLTVNTEAFF; size: -; D: -; J: TRBJ1-1; V: TRBV5-1